These 22 T cell receptor beta chains share one sample of origin, sequenced in a study of cytomegalovirus exposure and HLA in healthy donors. Clones were sequenced by immunoSEQ multiplex PCR, and TCRdb holds only the in-frame ones, with some missing. The profile shows 130,000 or so clones, over 65% of them singletons. The specimen was PBMCs. These receptors were collected from a woman in her 30s in good health and CMV-seronegative.

The gene calls are TRBV4-1 and TRBJ2-3; perhaps TRBD1 as D (5 bases). V was pared by 1 base and J by 2 bases, with 7 bases between. The CDR3 is 14 residues long. The V gene's germline CDR1 is MGHRA and CDR2 YSYEKL. The CDR3 loop is CASSQGQNTDTQYF. The DNA of the CDR3 is TGCGCCAGCAGCCAAGGACAGAACACAGATACGCAGTATTTT.

This chain joins TRBV5-5 and TRBJ1-6, with D maybe TRBD1 (5 bases). CDR3 size: 17 residues. Germline assignment: CDR1 SGHKS and CDR2 YYEKEE (reference sequence). V was trimmed by 4 bases and J by 6 bases, leaving 20 bases between them. CDR3 sequence: CASSPGGAPLGNSPLHF. For the CDR3, the DNA is TGTGCCAGCAGCCCAGGAGGGGCCCCCCTCGGTAATTCACCCCTCCACTTT.

This clone was counted once. The chain combines TRBV6-4 with TRBJ2-2; 9 nucleotides match TRBD2. Germline lookup yields CDR1 MRHNA and CDR2 SNTAGT. The CDR3 totals 17 residues. J lost 7 bases, V lost 0 bases, and 9 bases had no gene match. For the CDR3, the DNA is TGTGCCAGCAGTGACTCGAAACTAGCGGGTGTTAGCGGGGAGCTGTTTTTT. This sequence encodes CASSDSKLAGVSGELFF.

V gene TRBV4-3 combines with J gene TRBJ2-3, with 7 bases that match TRBD1. The ends lost 0 bases at V and 2 bases at J; junction bases unmatched: 8. This CDR3 is built from 17 residues. Germline V gene data show CDR1 as LGHNA and CDR2 as YSLEER. CDR3 in amino acids: CASSQDPGQEYTDTQYF. CDR3 bases: TGCGCCAGCAGCCAAGATCCTGGACAGGAGTACACAGATACGCAGTATTTT.

The chain couples TRBV25-1 to TRBJ1-1, with D unclear. The CDR3 length is 13 residues. Germline loops: CDR1 MGHDK, CDR2 SYGVNS. Between the trimmed V and J ends, which lost 0 bases and 1 base, there was a span of 3 bases. The CDR3 is CASSEYKNTEAFF. For the CDR3, the DNA is TGTGCCAGCAGTGAATACAAGAACACTGAAGCTTTCTTT.

The rearrangement joins TRBV12-5 to TRBJ2-1; 8 bases match TRBD2. Germline V lookup: CDR1 LGHNT, CDR2 FRNRAP. The V segment lost 0 bases and the J segment 6 bases; nucleotides outside the gene matches: 7. The CDR3 consists of 16 residues. CDR3 sequence reads: CASGLVLAGPFNEQFF. In nucleotides, the CDR3 is TGTGCTAGTGGTTTGGTATTAGCGGGGCCTTTCAATGAGCAGTTCTTC.

V and J are TRBV30 and TRBJ2-7, with 7 bases that match TRBD1. Trimming took 6 bases from V and 6 from J; bases not matched to a gene: 8. The CDR3 is made up of 12 amino acids. From germline, CDR1 is GTSNPN and CDR2 SVGIG (reference sequence). The CDR3 bases are TGTGCCTGTACAGGGGCCTCCCCCGAGCAGTACTTC. Its protein is CACTGASPEQYF.

The rearrangement links TRBV5-1 to TRBJ2-7; TRBD2 aligns across 16 bases. The CDR3 sequence is 19 residues long. V lost 0 bases and J lost 2; bases outside the gene matches: 8. Germline CDR1 is SGHRS and CDR2 is YFSETQ. CDR3 DNA: TGCGCCAGCAGCTTGGGGAGCGGGACTAGCGGGGGGGTCCCCTACGAGCAGTACTTC. Translating it yields CASSLGSGTSGGVPYEQYF.

The CDR3 sequence is CASSIDPATNEKLFF. The DNA for the CDR3 is TGTGCCAGTAGTATAGATCCAGCAACTAATGAAAAACTGTTTTTT. This sequence joins TRBV19 and TRBJ1-4; D gene unclear. CDR1 and CDR2 (germline): LNHDA, SQIVND (reference sequence). V lost 0 bases, J lost 0 bases, and 5 bases lay in between. There are 15 residues in the CDR3.

The chain couples TRBV6-6 to TRBJ2-3; D perhaps matches TRBD2 (5 bases). Germline CDR1 is MNHNY and CDR2 is SVGAGI (reference sequence). CDR3 length equals 15 residues. Between the trimmed V and J ends, which lost 4 bases and 2 bases, there was a span of 13 bases. The CDR3 loop reads CASSSYGIHTDTQYF. The CDR3 region has the DNA TGTGCCAGCAGTTCCTACGGGATCCACACAGATACGCAGTATTTT.

This chain connects TRBV7-8 to TRBJ2-3; D gene ambiguous. CDR3 length equals 16 residues. Germline-derived CDR1 and CDR2 are SGHVS and FQNEAQ. Between the trimmed V and J ends, which lost 5 bases and 8 bases, there was a span of 23 bases. The CDR3 protein is CASSLERDPSRGTQYF. The CDR3 DNA sequence: TGTGCCAGCAGCCTGGAGAGAGATCCATCCCGTGGTACGCAGTATTTT.

The chain is built from TRBV7-6 and TRBJ1-2, with a tentative D call TRBD1 (5 bases). This CDR3 region has 16 residues. V was clipped by 1 base and J by 1 base, with 13 bases between them. The germline V gene has CDR1 SGHVS and CDR2 FNYEAQ. In DNA form, the CDR3 reads TGTGCCAGCAGCTTAGAGGCTGCCAGGGATAACTATGGCTACACCTTC. As protein: CASSLEAARDNYGYTF.

This clone is a singleton in its sample. The chain links TRBV18 to TRBJ1-1, with no clear D. From germline, CDR1 is KGHSH and CDR2 LQKENI. V gave up 3 bases and J gave up 4 bases, with 12 bases separating them. This CDR3 comprises 14 residues. The CDR3 nucleotides read TGTGCCAGCTCACCTTCGGGAAAAACCACTGAAGCTTTCTTT. Its protein product is CASSPSGKTTEAFF.

The genes are TRBV6-6 and TRBJ2-7; no firm D call. This CDR3 comprises 13 residues. Germline CDR1 MNHNY, CDR2 SVGAGI (reference sequence). V lost 2 bases, J lost 2 bases, and 7 bases lay in between. In DNA, the CDR3 is TGTGCCAGCAGTTACATTTCAGCCTACGAGCAGTACTTC. It yields the protein CASSYISAYEQYF.

This clone was detected a few times. The CDR3 region is CASSDPSSGANVLTF. CDR3 nucleotides: TGTGCCAGCAGTGACCCCTCCTCTGGGGCCAACGTCCTGACTTTC. The chain links TRBV6-4 to TRBJ2-6, with unresolved D. The CDR3 totals 15 residues. Germline lookup yields CDR1 MRHNA and CDR2 SNTAGT. V dropped 2 bases and J dropped 0 bases, with 5 bases sitting between them.

The rearrangement uses TRBV9 and TRBJ1-4, with D possibly TRBD1 on 5 matching bases. Per the germline V gene, CDR1 is SGDLS and CDR2 is YYNGEE. This CDR3 has 15 residues. Trimming cost V 3 bases and J 0 bases, with 9 bases left between them. The chain's CDR3 is CASSDGGTTNEKLFF. In DNA, the CDR3 is TGTGCCAGCAGCGATGGGGGGACAACTAATGAAAAACTGTTTTTT.

This rearrangement joins TRBV7-2 to TRBJ1-6; tentatively, D is TRBD1 (6 bases). V was shortened by 0 bases and J by 10 bases, with 13 bases between the two germline ends. The CDR3 runs 15 residues. Germline lookup yields CDR1 SGHTA and CDR2 FQGNSA. The CDR3 spells CASSLAHRAGSPLHF. The DNA for the CDR3 is TGTGCCAGCAGCTTAGCGCACAGGGCAGGGTCACCCCTCCACTTT. Full variable domain (missing parts from reference TRBV7-2 and TRBJ1-6): GAGVSQSPSNKVTEKGKDVELRCDPISGHTALYWYRQSLGQGLEFLIYFQGNSAPDKSGLPSDRFSAERTGGSVSTLTIQRTQQEDSAVYLCASSLAHRAGSPLHFGNGTRLTVT.

This clone came up a few times. V and J are TRBV7-9 and TRBJ1-4, with D tentatively TRBD1 (5 bases). The V and J ends lost 4 bases and 3 bases respectively, with 18 bases between them. Germline V CDR1 and CDR2: SEHNR, FQNEAQ (reference sequence). This CDR3 is 17 amino acids long. CDR3 nucleotides: TGTGCCAGCAGCTCAAATTCTAAGGGGTCGCCTAATGAAAAACTGTTTTTT. This codes for CASSSNSKGSPNEKLFF. The full variable domain, in which reference TRBV7-9 and TRBJ1-4 provide the parts outside the CDR3, is DTGVSQNPRHKITKRGQNVTFRCDPISEHNRLYWYRQTLGQGPEFLTYFQNEAQLEKSRLLSDRFSAERPKGSFSTLEIQRTEQGDSAMYLCASSSNSKGSPNEKLFFGSGTQLSVL.

The chain joins TRBV19 to TRBJ1-1, with D possibly being TRBD1 (5 bases). V lost 7 bases, J lost 4 bases, and 19 bases lay in between. Germline V gene lookup returns CDR1 LNHDA and CDR2 SQIVND (reference sequence). The CDR3 loop spans 15 amino acids. The CDR3 nucleotides are TGTGCCAGTACCAGCCGGGGTCAGGGAGGCACTGAAGCTTTCTTT. Its protein is CASTSRGQGGTEAFF.

The rearrangement uses TRBV7-2 and TRBJ2-3; TRBD2 matches at 10 bases. V gave up 5 bases and J gave up 0 bases; unmatched junction bases: 14. The CDR3 loop spans 19 amino acids. CDR1 is SGHTA and CDR2 is FQGNSA in the germline V gene. This CDR3 reads CASSPSGAGGLLSTDTQYF. The CDR3 bases are TGTGCCAGCAGCCCATCGGGAGCGGGGGGGCTCCTTAGCACAGATACGCAGTATTTT.

This clone turned up a few times. The rearrangement links TRBV19 to TRBJ1-5; D possibly corresponds to TRBD1 (5 bases). CDR3 length: 14 amino acids. The V and J ends lost 1 base and 6 bases respectively, with 10 bases between them. From germline, CDR1 is LNHDA and CDR2 SQIVND (reference sequence). The CDR3, as DNA: TGTGCCAGTAGTATAGTCCCAGGGCCTCAGCCCCAGCATTTT. Translated: CASSIVPGPQPQHF.

This chain uses TRBV6-1 with TRBJ2-7; a weak D match, TRBD2 (6 bases). The CDR3 runs to 13 residues. The V end lost 7 bases, the J end lost 3 bases, and 13 bases lay between the germline ends. Per the germline V gene, CDR1 is MNHNS and CDR2 is SASEGT. The CDR3 coding sequence is TGTGCCAGCACGGGGGTAGTGTTCTACGAGCAGTACTTC. It yields the protein CASTGVVFYEQYF.